Only a few counts were recorded for the clone carrying this T cell receptor (beta chain). Sequencing used cDNA as its template, made by extracting RNA and reverse transcribing it. Profiling relied on immunoSEQ multiplex PCR, and the TCRdb table lists in-frame clones only, not all of them. The table shows more than 150,000 clones, with approximately 53% occurring only once. This sample was taken from a study of CD8+ T cells in alopecia areata. Study information: The protocol delivered tofacitinib for 6 to 18 months, then withdrew it for 6 months.

V lost 3 bases and J 3 bases, leaving 12 bases between the germline ends. The CDR3 loop spans 14 amino acids. CDR1 and CDR2 (germline): SGHRS, YFSETQ. Obtained from alopecia areata patients were lesional scalp punch biopsies along with peripheral blood. Researchers picked out CD4+ and CD8+ T cells from PBMCs by sorting. The receptor's source is a human donor with alopecia areata. Source: CD8+ T cells sorted from blood, taken at week 0. The chain employs TRBV5-1 and TRBJ1-1; TRBD1 is a possible D gene (5 bases). In DNA, the CDR3 is TGCGCCAGCAGCTCCCATCCGGGGGACACTGAAGCTTTCTTT. This gives the protein CASSSHPGDTEAFF.